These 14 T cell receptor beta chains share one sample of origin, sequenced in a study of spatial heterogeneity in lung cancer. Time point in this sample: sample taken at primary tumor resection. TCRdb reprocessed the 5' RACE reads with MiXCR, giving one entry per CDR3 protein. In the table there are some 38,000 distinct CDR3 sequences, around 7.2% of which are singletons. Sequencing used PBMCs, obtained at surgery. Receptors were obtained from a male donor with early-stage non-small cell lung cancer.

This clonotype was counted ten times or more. Here the CDR3 DNA reads TGTGCCACCAGCAGAGCCCCCCCCTTACAAGAGACCCAGTACTTC. Amino acids: CATSRAPPLQETQYF. The chain carries TRBV15 and TRBJ2-5, with D uncertain. This CDR3 comprises 15 residues. V lost 1 base and J 2 bases, leaving 11 bases between the germline ends. Germline values: CDR1 LNHNV, CDR2 YYDKDF (reference sequence).

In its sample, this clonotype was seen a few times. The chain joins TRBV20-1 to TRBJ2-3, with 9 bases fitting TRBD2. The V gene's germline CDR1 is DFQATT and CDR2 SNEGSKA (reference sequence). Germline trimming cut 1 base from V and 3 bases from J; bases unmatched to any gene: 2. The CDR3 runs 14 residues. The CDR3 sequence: CSARGRGGTDTQYF. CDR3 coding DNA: TGCAGTGCTAGAGGGCGGGGGGGAACAGATACGCAGTATTTT.

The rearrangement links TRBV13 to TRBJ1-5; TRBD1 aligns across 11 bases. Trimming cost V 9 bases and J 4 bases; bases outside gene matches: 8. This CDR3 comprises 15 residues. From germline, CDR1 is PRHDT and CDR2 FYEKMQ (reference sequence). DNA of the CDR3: TGTGCCAGGAGCGAAGGGACAGGGGGGAATCAGCCCCAGCATTTT. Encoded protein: CARSEGTGGNQPQHF.

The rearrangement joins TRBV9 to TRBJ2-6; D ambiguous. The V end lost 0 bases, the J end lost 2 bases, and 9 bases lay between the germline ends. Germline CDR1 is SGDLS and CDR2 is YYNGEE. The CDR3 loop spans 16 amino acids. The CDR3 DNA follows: TGTGCCAGCAGCGTAGTCGGATCCGCTGGGGCCAACGTCCTGACTTTC. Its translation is CASSVVGSAGANVLTF.

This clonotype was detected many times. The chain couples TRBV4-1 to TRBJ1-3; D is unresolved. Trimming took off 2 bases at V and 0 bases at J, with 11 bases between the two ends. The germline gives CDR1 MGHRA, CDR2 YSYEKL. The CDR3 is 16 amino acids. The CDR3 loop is CASSQIVGNSGNTIYF. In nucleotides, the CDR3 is TGCGCCAGCAGCCAAATCGTAGGAAACTCTGGAAACACCATATATTTT.

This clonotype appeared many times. CDR3 sequence reads: CASSTGTSLYF. The DNA for the CDR3 is TGTGCCAGCAGCACGGGGACTAGCCTGTACTTC. The chain employs TRBV12-3 or TRBV12-4 and TRBJ2-5; 9 bases are shared with TRBD2. This CDR3 has 11 amino acids. Trimming at V came to 6 bases and at J to 13 bases, leaving 6 bases not matched to a gene.

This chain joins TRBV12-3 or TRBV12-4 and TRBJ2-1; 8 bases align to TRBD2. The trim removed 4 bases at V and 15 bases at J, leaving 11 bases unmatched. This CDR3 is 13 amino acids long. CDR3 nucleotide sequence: TGTGCCAGCAGTTCCCCGGGACTAGTGTTCCCGTTCTTC. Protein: CASSSPGLVFPFF.

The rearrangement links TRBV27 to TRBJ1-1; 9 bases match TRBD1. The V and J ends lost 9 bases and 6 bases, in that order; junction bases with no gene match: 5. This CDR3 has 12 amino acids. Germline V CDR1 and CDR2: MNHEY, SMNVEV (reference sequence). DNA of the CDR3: TGTGCCAGTCGGGACAGGGCTTCTGAAGCTTTCTTT. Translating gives CASRDRASEAFF.

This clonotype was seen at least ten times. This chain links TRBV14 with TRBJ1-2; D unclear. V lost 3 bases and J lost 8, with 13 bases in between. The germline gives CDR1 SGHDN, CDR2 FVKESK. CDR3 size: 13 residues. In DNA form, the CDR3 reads TGTGCCAGCAGCCAGGGTCTCCGAAGAGGCTACACCTTC. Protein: CASSQGLRRGYTF. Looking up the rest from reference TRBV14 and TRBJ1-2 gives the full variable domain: EAGVTQFPSHSVIEKGQTVTLRCDPISGHDNLYWYRRVMGKEIKFLLHFVKESKQDESGMPNNRFLAERTGGTYSTLKVQPAELEDSGVYFCASSQGLRRGYTFGSGTRLTVV.

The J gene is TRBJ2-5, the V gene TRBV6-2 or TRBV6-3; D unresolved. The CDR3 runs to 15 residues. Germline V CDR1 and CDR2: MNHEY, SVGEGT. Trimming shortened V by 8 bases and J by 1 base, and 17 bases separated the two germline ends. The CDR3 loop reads CASRAAALGQETQYF. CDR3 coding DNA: TGTGCCAGCCGGGCGGCGGCGTTAGGCCAAGAGACCCAGTACTTC.

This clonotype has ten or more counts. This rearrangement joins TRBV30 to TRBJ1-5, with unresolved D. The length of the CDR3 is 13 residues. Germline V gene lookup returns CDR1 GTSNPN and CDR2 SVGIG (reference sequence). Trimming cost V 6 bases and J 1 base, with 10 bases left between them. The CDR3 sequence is CACSHGSNQPQHF. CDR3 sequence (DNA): TGTGCCTGCTCGCATGGAAGCAATCAGCCCCAGCATTTT.

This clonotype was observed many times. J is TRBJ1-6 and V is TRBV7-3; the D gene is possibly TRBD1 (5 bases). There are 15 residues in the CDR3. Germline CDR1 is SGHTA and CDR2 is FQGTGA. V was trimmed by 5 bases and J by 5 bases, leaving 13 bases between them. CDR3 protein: CASSAGTEDNSPLHF. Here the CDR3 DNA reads TGTGCCAGCAGCGCTGGGACGGAAGATAATTCACCCCTCCACTTT.

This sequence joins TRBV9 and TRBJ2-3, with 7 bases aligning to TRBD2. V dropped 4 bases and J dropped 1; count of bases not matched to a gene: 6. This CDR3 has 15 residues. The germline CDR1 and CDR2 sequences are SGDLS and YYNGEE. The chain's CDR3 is CASSTRDYRTDTQYF. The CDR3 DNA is TGTGCCAGCAGCACACGGGACTACCGCACAGATACGCAGTATTTT. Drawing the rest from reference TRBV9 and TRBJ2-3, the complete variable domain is DSGVTQTPKHLITATGQRVTLRCSPRSGDLSVYWYQQSLDQGLQFLIQYYNGEERAKGNILERFSAQQFPDLHSELNLSSLELGDSALYFCASSTRDYRTDTQYFGPGTRLTVL.

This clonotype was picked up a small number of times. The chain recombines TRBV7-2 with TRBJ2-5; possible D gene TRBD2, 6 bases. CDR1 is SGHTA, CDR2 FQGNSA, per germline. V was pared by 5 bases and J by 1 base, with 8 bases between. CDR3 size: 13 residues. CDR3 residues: CASSRESQETQYF. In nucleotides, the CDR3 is TGTGCCAGCAGCCGGGAGTCCCAAGAGACCCAGTACTTC. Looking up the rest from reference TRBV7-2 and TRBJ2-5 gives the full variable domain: GAGVSQSPSNKVTEKGKDVELRCDPISGHTALYWYRQSLGQGLEFLIYFQGNSAPDKSGLPSDRFSAERTGGSVSTLTIQRTQQEDSAVYLCASSRESQETQYFGPGTRLLVL.